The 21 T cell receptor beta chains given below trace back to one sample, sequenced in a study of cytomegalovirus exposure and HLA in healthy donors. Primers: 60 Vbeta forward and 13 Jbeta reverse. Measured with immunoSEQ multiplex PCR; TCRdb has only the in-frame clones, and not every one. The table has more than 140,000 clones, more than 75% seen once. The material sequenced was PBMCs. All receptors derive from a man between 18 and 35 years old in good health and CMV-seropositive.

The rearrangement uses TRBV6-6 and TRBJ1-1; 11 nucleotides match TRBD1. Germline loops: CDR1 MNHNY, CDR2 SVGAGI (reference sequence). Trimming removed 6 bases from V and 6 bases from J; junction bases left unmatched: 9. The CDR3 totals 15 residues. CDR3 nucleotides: TGTGCCAGCAGCTGGACAGGGGGCTCCGCGCCTGAAGCTTTCTTT. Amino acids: CASSWTGGSAPEAFF.

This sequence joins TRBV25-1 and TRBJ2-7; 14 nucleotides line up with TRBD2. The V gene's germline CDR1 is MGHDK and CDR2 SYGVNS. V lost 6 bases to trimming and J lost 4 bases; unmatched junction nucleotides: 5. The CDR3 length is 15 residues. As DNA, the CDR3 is TGTGCCAGCAGCCTGGGACTAGCGGGAGATTACGAGCAGTACTTC. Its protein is CASSLGLAGDYEQYF.

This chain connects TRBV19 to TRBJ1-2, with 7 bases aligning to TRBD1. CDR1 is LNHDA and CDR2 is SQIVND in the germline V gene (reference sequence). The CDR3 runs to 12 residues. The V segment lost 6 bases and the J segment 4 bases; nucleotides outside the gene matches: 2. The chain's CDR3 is CASRNRGYGYTF. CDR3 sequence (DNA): TGTGCCAGTAGGAACAGGGGCTATGGCTACACCTTC.

CDR3 amino acids: CASSSINEQFF. In DNA form, the CDR3 reads TGTGCCAGTAGTTCTATCAATGAGCAGTTCTTC. The rearrangement uses TRBV19 and TRBJ2-1, with D unclear. The V end was cut by 5 bases, the J end by 6 bases, with 5 bases between. The CDR3 is 11 residues long. Looked up from germline, CDR1 is LNHDA and CDR2 is SQIVND (reference sequence).

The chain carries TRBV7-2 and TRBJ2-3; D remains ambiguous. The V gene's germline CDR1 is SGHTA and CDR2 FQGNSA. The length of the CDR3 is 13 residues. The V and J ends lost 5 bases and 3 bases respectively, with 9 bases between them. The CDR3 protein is CASSQTLTDTQYF. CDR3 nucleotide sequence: TGTGCCAGCAGCCAGACACTTACAGATACGCAGTATTTT.

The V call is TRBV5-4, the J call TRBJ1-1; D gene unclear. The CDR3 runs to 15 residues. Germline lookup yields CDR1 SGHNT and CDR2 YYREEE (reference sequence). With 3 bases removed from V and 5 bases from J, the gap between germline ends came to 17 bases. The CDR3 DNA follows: TGTGCCAGCAGCTCTCCTAGGACCTCGGGGACTGAAGCTTTCTTT. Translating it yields CASSSPRTSGTEAFF.

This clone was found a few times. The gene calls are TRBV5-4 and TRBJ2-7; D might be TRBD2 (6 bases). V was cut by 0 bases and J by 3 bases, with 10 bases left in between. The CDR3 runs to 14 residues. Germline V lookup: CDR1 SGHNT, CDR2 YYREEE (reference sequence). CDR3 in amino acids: CASSLGLGLYEQYF. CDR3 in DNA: TGTGCCAGCAGCTTGGGTTTGGGACTCTACGAGCAGTACTTC.

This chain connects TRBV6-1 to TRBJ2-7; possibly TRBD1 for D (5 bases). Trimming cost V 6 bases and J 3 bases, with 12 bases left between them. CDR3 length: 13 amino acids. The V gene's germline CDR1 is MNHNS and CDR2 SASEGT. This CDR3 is CASSKTAIYEQYF. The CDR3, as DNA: TGTGCCAGCAGCAAGACAGCGATCTACGAGCAGTACTTC.

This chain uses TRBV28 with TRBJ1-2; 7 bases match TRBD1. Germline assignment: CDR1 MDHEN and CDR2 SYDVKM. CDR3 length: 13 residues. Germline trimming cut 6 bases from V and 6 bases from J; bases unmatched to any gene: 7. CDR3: CASSQDRTDGYTF. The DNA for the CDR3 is TGTGCCAGCAGCCAGGACAGGACTGATGGCTACACCTTC.

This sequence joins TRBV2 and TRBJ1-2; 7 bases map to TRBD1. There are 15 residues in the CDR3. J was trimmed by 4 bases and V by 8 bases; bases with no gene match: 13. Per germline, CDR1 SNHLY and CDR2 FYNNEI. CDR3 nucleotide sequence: TGTGCCAGCTTTCGACCGACAGGGACCTCCTATGGCTACACCTTC. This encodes CASFRPTGTSYGYTF.

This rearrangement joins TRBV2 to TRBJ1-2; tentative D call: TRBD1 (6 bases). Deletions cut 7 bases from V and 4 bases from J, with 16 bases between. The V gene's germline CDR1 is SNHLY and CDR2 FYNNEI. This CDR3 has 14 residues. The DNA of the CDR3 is TGTGCCAGCATAACCTGGACAGCAAGCTATGGCTACACCTTC. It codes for CASITWTASYGYTF.

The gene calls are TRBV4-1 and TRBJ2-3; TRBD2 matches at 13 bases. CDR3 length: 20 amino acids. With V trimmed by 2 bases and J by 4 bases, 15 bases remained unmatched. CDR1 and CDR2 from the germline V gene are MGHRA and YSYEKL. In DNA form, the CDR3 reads TGCGCCAGCAGCCAAAAAACCGGACTAGCGGGAGCCGGAGTGGCAGATACGCAGTATTTT. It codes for CASSQKTGLAGAGVADTQYF.

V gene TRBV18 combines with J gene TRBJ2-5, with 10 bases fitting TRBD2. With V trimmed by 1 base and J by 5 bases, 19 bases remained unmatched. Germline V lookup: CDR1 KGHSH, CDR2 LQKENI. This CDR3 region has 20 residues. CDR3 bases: TGTGCCAGCTCACCACGCACGATGACTAGCGGGCCGGGGGGTTCGGAGACCCAGTACTTC. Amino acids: CASSPRTMTSGPGGSETQYF.

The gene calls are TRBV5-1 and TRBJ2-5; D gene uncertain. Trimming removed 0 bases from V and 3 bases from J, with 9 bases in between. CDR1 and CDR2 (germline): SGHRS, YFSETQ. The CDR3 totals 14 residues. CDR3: CASSLAIGEETQYF. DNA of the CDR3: TGCGCCAGCAGCTTGGCAATCGGAGAAGAGACCCAGTACTTC.

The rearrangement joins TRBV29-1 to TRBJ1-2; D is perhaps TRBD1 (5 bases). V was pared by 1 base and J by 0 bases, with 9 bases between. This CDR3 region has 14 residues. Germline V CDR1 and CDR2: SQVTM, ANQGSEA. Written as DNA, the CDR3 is TGCAGCGTTGAAGGGGGCTTGACTAACTATGGCTACACCTTC. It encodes CSVEGGLTNYGYTF. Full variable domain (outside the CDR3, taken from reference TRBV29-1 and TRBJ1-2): SAVISQKPSRDICQRGTSLTIQCQVDSQVTMMFWYRQQPGQSLTLIATANQGSEATYESGFVIDKFPISRPNLTFSTLTVSNMSPEDSSIYLCSVEGGLTNYGYTFGSGTRLTVV.

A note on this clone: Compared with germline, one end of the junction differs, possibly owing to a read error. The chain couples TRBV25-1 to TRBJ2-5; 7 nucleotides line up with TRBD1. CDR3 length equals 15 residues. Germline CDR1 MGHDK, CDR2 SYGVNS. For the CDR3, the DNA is TGTGCCGGCAGTGAAGCGTTTACAGGGGATGAGACCCAGTACTTC. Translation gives CAGSEAFTGDETQYF.

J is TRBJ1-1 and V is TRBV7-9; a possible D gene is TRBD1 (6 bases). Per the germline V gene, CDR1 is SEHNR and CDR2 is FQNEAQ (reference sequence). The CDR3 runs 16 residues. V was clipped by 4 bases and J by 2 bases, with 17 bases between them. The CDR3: CASSSTGGHTNTEAFF. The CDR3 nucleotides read TGTGCCAGCAGCTCTACGGGGGGCCATACCAACACTGAAGCTTTCTTT.

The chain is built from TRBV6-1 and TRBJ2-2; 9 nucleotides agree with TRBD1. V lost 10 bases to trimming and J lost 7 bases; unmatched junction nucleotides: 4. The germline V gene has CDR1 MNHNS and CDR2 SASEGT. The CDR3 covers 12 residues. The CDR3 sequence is CATTGGGGELFF. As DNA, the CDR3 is TGTGCCACGACAGGGGGAGGCGGGGAGCTGTTTTTT.

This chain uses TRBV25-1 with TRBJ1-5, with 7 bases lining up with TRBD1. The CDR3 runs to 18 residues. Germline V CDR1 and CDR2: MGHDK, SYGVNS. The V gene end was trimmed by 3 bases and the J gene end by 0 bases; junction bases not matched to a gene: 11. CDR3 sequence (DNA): TGTGCCAGCAGTGACGGTCCTCAGACAGGGCCTAGCAATCAGCCCCAGCATTTT. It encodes CASSDGPQTGPSNQPQHF.

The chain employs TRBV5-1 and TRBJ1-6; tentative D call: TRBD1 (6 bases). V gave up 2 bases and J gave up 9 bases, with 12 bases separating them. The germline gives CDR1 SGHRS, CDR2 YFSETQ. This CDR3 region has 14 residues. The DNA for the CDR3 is TGCGCCAGCAGCTTACAGGGAGAACGTTCACCCCTCCACTTT. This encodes CASSLQGERSPLHF.

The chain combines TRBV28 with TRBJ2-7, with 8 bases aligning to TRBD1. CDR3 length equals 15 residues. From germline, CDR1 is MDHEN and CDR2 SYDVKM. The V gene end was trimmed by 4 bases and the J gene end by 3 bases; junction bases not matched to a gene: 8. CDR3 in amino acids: CASSYHRQGIYEQYF. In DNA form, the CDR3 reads TGTGCCAGCAGTTACCACCGACAGGGGATCTACGAGCAGTACTTC.